These 13 T cell receptor beta chains were sequenced from one sample in a study of PD-L1 blockade in urothelial cancer. Produced via immunoSEQ multiplex PCR; TCRdb's table is partial and in-frame only. There are around 490 clones in the sample; about 24% occur only once, and 15% to 17% lies in the top ten. The sequences come from tumor tissue, collected before atezolizumab (anti-PD-L1) treatment. These receptor sequences come from a man aged 60 to 69 with urothelial cancer.

This clone was counted between two and nine times. The chain carries TRBV6-8 and TRBJ1-2; 11 nucleotides agree with TRBD1. Germline-derived CDR1 and CDR2 are MNHGY and SAAAGT. V lost 5 bases, J lost 8 bases, and 7 bases stayed unmatched. This CDR3 is built from 14 residues. The chain's CDR3 is CASSPGQGAMGYTF. The CDR3 DNA reads TGTGCCAGCAGTCCCGGACAGGGGGCGATGGGCTACACCTTC.

This clone occurred a few times. The chain recombines TRBV9 with TRBJ2-1, with D hard to call. Trimming took off 4 bases at V and 11 bases at J, with 13 bases between the two ends. CDR1 and CDR2 from the germline V gene are SGDLS and YYNGEE. The CDR3 length is 12 residues. CDR3 bases: TGTGCCAGCAGCTCGACACACGTTAAGCAGTTCTTC. It is translated as CASSSTHVKQFF.

This clone came up a few times. This chain connects TRBV14 to TRBJ2-5; no clear D. Germline CDR1 is SGHDN and CDR2 is FVKESK. Trimming took 1 base from V and 1 from J, leaving 7 bases between them. CDR3 length equals 14 residues. This chain's CDR3 is CASSQVLPQETQYF. CDR3 DNA sequence: TGTGCCAGCAGCCAAGTCCTACCCCAAGAGACCCAGTACTTC.

In its sample, this clone is large. This chain uses TRBV10-2 with TRBJ1-4; TRBD1 aligns across 7 bases. CDR1 is WSHSY, CDR2 SAAADI, per germline. The CDR3 spans 16 residues. J gave up 6 bases and V 6 bases, and 13 bases lay outside the gene matches. CDR3 loop: CASSHNRQGRYEKLFF. As DNA, the CDR3 is TGCGCCAGCAGCCACAACCGACAGGGCAGGTATGAAAAACTGTTTTTT.

A few counts support this clone. V usage is TRBV9 and J usage is TRBJ2-2, with TRBD1 as a possible D gene (6 bases). Germline V gene sequence: CDR1 SGDLS, CDR2 YYNGEE. Trimming cost V 3 bases and J 7 bases, with 13 bases left between them. There are 14 residues in the CDR3. Here the CDR3 reads CASSGAGVGGELFF. DNA of the CDR3: TGTGCCAGCAGCGGAGCAGGGGTTGGCGGGGAGCTGTTTTTT. The variable domain in full, completed from reference TRBV9 and TRBJ2-2, reads DSGVTQTPKHLITATGQRVTLRCSPRSGDLSVYWYQQSLDQGLQFLIQYYNGEERAKGNILERFSAQQFPDLHSELNLSSLELGDSALYFCASSGAGVGGELFFGEGSRLTVL.

This clone occurred a few times. The chain couples TRBV9 to TRBJ1-1; 7 bases are shared with TRBD1. The CDR3 covers 16 residues. Per germline, CDR1 SGDLS and CDR2 YYNGEE. Trimming at V came to 0 bases and at J to 6 bases, leaving 11 bases not matched to a gene. This CDR3 is CASSVDPDREFSEAFF. CDR3 nucleotides: TGTGCCAGCAGCGTAGACCCCGACAGGGAGTTCTCTGAAGCTTTCTTT.

This chain connects TRBV11-3 to TRBJ2-7; D uncertain. CDR1 and CDR2 (germline): SGHNT, YENEEA. Trimming stripped 5 bases from V and 5 bases from J, with 19 bases between. The CDR3 is 15 residues long. The CDR3 here is CASSLNLGGSDEQYF. The CDR3 bases are TGTGCCAGCAGCCTCAACCTCGGCGGCTCGGACGAGCAGTACTTC.

The V call is TRBV15, the J call TRBJ2-5; 12 nucleotides line up with TRBD2. The CDR3 length is 15 residues. From germline, CDR1 is LNHNV and CDR2 YYDKDF (reference sequence). The V and J ends lost 1 base and 4 bases, in that order; junction bases with no gene match: 1. The CDR3 DNA reads as TGTGCCACCAGCAGAGGACTAGCGGGAGTAGAGACCCAGTACTTC. Its translation is CATSRGLAGVETQYF.

Only one count was recorded for this clone. V gene TRBV19 combines with J gene TRBJ1-5; D is uncertain. V was shortened by 4 bases and J by 3 bases, with 7 bases between the two germline ends. The V gene's germline CDR1 is LNHDA and CDR2 SQIVND (reference sequence). This CDR3 comprises 13 residues. CDR3 region: CASSTRANQPQHF. Written as DNA, the CDR3 is TGTGCCAGTAGTACCAGAGCCAATCAGCCCCAGCATTTT.

In this sample, this clone turned up a few times. V is TRBV6-8 and J is TRBJ1-4, with unresolved D. CDR3 length: 14 amino acids. The germline V and J ends were trimmed by 3 bases and 4 bases, with 9 bases remaining between them. In germline, CDR1 is MNHGY, CDR2 SAAAGT. CDR3 DNA: TGTGCCAGCAGTTATCTAAAGGATAATGAAAAACTGTTTTTT. It yields the protein CASSYLKDNEKLFF.

The sample holds a few counts of this clone. J is TRBJ2-3 and V is TRBV7-6; the D gene is possibly TRBD2 (5 bases). This CDR3 region has 16 residues. Germline values: CDR1 SGHVS, CDR2 FNYEAQ. Between the trimmed V and J ends, which lost 4 bases and 2 bases, there was a span of 16 bases. The CDR3 is CASSSIARGFTDTQYF. CDR3 DNA sequence: TGTGCCAGCAGCTCCATAGCTAGAGGGTTCACAGATACGCAGTATTTT.

By its share, this clone is large (0.1 to 1%). The chain joins TRBV11-3 to TRBJ2-5; TRBD2 is a possible D gene (7 bases). Trimming pared 5 bases from V and 1 base from J, leaving 17 bases between. This CDR3 comprises 16 residues. Germline lookup yields CDR1 SGHNT and CDR2 YENEEA. CDR3 in amino acids: CASSPSRGGTQETQYF. The CDR3 nucleotides are TGTGCCAGCAGCCCATCGAGGGGGGGCACCCAAGAGACCCAGTACTTC.

This clone qualifies as large. This chain links TRBV6-8 with TRBJ2-5; TRBD2 matches 9 bases. Germline CDR1 is MNHGY and CDR2 is SAAAGT. This CDR3 is 14 amino acids long. J was trimmed by 4 bases and V by 10 bases; bases with no gene match: 10. In DNA form, the CDR3 reads TGTGCCACCCGCCGAGCGGGGGGAGGAGAGACCCAGTACTTC. Encoded protein: CATRRAGGGETQYF.